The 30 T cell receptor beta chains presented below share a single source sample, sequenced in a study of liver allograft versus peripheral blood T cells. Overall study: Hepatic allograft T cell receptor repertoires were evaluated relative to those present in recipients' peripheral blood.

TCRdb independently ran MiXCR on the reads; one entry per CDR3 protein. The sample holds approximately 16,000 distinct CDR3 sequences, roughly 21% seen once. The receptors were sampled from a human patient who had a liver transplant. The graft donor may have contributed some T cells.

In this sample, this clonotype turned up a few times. The CDR3 sequence is CAIKGDSNQPQHF. In DNA, the CDR3 is TGTGCCATCAAGGGGGACAGCAATCAGCCCCAGCATTTT. This chain connects TRBV10-3 to TRBJ1-5; D might be TRBD1 (6 bases). CDR1 and CDR2 from the germline V gene are ENHRY and SYGVKD. The V end was cut by 7 bases, the J end by 1 base, with 8 bases between. The CDR3 spans 13 residues.

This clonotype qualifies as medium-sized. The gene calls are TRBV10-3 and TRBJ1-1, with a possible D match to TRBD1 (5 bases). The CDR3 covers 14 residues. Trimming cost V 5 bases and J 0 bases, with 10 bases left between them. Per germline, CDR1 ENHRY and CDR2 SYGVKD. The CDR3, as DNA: TGTGCCATCAGTATGACAGCAATGAACACTGAAGCTTTCTTT. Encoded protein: CAISMTAMNTEAFF.

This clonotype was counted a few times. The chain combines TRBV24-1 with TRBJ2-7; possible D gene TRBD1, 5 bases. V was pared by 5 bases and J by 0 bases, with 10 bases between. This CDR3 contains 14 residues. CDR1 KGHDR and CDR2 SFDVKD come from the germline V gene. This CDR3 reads CATSGGLDSYEQYF. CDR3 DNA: TGTGCCACCAGTGGGGGCCTTGACTCCTACGAGCAGTACTTC.

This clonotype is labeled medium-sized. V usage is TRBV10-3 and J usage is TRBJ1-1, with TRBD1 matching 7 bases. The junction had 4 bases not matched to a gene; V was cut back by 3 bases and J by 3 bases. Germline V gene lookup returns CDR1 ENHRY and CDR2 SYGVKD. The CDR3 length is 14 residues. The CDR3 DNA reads TGTGCCATCAGTGAAAGGGGGCCGGACACTGAAGCTTTCTTT. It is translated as CAISERGPDTEAFF.

This CDR3 reads CASSPGLGSYEQYF. Here the CDR3 DNA reads TGTGCCAGCAGCCCCGGCCTGGGAAGCTACGAGCAGTACTTC. The rearrangement joins TRBV11-1 to TRBJ2-7; no firm D call. The CDR3 loop spans 14 amino acids. V lost 5 bases to trimming and J lost 3 bases, with 14 bases between them. Germline V gene data show CDR1 as SGHAT and CDR2 as FQDESV (reference sequence).

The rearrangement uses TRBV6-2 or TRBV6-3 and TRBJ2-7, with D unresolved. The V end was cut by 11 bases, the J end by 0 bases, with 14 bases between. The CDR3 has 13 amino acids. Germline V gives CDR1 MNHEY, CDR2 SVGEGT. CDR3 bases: TGTGCCGGACCCCGGACGGACTCCTACGAGCAGTACTTC. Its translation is CAGPRTDSYEQYF.

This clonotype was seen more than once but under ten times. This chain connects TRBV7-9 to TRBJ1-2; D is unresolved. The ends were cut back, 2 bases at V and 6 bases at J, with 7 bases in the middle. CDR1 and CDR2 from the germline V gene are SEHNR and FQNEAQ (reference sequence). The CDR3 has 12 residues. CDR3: CASSLWADGYTF. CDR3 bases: TGTGCCAGCAGCTTATGGGCGGATGGCTACACCTTC.

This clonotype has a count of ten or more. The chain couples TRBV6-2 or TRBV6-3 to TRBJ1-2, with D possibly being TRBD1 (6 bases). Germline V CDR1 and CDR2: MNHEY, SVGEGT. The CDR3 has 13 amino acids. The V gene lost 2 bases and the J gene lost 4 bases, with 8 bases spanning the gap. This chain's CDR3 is CASSYTTGYGYTF. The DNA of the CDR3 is TGTGCCAGCAGTTACACGACAGGCTATGGCTACACCTTC.

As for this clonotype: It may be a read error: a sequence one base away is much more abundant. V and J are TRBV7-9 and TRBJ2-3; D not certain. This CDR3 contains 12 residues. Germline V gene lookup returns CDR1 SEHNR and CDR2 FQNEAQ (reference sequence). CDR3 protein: CAGSPHGDTQYF. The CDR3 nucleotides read TGTGCCGGCAGCCCACACGGAGATACGCAGTATTTT.

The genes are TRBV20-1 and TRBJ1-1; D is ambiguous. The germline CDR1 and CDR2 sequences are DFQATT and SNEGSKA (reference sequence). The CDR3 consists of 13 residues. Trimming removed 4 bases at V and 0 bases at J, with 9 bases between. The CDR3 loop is CSAKRNMNTEAFF. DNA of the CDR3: TGCAGTGCTAAAAGGAACATGAACACTGAAGCTTTCTTT.

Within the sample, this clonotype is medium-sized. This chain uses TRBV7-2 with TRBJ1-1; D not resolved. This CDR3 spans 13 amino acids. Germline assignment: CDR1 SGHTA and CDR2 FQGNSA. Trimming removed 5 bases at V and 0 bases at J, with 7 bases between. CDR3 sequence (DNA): TGTGCCAGCAGCCGCTTGATGAACACTGAAGCTTTCTTT. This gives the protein CASSRLMNTEAFF.

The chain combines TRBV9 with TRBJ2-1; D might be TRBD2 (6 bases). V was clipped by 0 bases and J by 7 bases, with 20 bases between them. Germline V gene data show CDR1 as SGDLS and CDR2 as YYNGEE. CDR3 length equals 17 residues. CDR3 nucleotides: TGTGCCAGCAGCGTAGCGCTGGCTAGCGTTAGAGGGAATGAGCAGTTCTTC. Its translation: CASSVALASVRGNEQFF. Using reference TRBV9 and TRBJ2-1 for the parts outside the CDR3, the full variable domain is DSGVTQTPKHLITATGQRVTLRCSPRSGDLSVYWYQQSLDQGLQFLIQYYNGEERAKGNILERFSAQQFPDLHSELNLSSLELGDSALYFCASSVALASVRGNEQFFGPGTRLTVL.

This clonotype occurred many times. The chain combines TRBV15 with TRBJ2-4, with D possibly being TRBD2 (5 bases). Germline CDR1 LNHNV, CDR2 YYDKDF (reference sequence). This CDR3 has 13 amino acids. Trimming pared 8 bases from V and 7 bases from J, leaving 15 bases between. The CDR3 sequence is CATSAQRSNIQYF. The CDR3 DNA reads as TGTGCCACCTCTGCCCAGCGGAGTAACATTCAGTACTTC.

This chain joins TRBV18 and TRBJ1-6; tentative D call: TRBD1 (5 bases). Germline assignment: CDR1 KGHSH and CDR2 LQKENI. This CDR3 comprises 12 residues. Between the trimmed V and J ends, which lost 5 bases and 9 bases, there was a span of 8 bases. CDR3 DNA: TGTGCCAGCTCAACCGGGGGTTCACCCCTCCACTTT. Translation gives CASSTGGSPLHF.

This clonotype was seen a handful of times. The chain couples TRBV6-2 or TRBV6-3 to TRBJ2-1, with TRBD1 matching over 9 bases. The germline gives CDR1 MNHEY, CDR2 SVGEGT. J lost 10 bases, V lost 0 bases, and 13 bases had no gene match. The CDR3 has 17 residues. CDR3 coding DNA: TGTGCCAGCAGTTACTCTCCGGACAGGGGAGGCCCAATAGAGCAGTTCTTC. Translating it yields CASSYSPDRGGPIEQFF.

The CDR3 DNA is TGTGCCAGTCAGGACAGAGCATATCAGCCCCAGCATTTT. Translation gives CASQDRAYQPQHF. This chain joins TRBV6-1 and TRBJ1-5; D perhaps matches TRBD1 (6 bases). Trimming removed 9 bases from V and 5 bases from J, with 14 bases in between. The germline V gene encodes CDR1 MNHNS and CDR2 SASEGT. This CDR3 contains 13 residues.

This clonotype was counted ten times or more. The CDR3: CASSPPGGLYGYTF. The DNA of the CDR3 is TGTGCCAGCAGCCCCCCAGGGGGCCTCTATGGCTACACCTTC. This chain links TRBV7-9 with TRBJ1-2; 8 bases match TRBD1. Germline V CDR1 and CDR2: SEHNR, FQNEAQ (reference sequence). The CDR3 consists of 14 residues. V lost 5 bases and J lost 4; bases outside the gene matches: 6.

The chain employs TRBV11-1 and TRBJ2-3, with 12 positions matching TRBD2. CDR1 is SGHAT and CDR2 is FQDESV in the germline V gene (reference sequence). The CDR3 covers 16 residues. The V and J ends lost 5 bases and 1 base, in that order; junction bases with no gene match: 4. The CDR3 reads CASSRTSGAGTDTQYF. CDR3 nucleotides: TGTGCCAGCAGCAGGACTAGCGGGGCCGGCACAGATACGCAGTATTTT.

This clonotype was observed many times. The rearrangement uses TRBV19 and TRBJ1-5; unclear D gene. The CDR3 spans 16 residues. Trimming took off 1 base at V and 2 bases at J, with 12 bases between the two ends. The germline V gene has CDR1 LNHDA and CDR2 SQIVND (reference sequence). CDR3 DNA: TGTGCCAGTAGTATAGGGGGTGGATTTGGCAATCAGCCCCAGCATTTT. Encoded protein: CASSIGGGFGNQPQHF. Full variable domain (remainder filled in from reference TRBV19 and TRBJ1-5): DGGITQSPKYLFRKEGQNVTLSCEQNLNHDAMYWYRQDPGQGLRLIYYSQIVNDFQKGDIAEGYSVSREKKESFPLTVTSAQKNPTAFYLCASSIGGGFGNQPQHFGDGTRLSIL.

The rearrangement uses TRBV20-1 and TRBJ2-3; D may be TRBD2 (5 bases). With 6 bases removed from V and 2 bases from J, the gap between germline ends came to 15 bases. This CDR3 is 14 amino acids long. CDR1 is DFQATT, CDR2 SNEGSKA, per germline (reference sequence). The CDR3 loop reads CSASSRATTDTQYF. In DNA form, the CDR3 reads TGCAGTGCCTCTTCGAGGGCTACCACAGATACGCAGTATTTT.

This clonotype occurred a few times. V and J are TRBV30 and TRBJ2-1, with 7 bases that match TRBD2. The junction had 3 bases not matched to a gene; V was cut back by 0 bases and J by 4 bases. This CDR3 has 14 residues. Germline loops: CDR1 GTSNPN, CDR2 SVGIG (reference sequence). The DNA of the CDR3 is TGTGCCTGGAGTGTGGCTAGCGGTTACAATGAGCAGTTCTTC. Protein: CAWSVASGYNEQFF.

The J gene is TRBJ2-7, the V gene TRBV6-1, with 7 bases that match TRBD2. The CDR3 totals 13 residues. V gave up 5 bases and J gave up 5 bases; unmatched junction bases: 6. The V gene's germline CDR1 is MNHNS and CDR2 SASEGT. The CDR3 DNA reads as TGTGCCAGCAGTCCCCGGGGGGTCCACGAGCAGTACTTC. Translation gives CASSPRGVHEQYF.

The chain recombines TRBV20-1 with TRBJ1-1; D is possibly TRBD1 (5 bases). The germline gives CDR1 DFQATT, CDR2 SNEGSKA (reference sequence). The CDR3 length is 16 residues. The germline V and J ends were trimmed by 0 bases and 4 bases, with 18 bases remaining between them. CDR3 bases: TGCAGTGCTAGAGATGTATACAGGCTGGAGTTCACTGAAGCTTTCTTT. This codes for CSARDVYRLEFTEAFF.

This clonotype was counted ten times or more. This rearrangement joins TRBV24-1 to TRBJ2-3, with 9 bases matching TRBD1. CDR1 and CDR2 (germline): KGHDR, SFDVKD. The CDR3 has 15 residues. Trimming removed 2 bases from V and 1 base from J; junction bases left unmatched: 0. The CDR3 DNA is TGTGCCACCAGTGATTGGGACAGGGGCACAGATACGCAGTATTTT. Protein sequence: CATSDWDRGTDTQYF.

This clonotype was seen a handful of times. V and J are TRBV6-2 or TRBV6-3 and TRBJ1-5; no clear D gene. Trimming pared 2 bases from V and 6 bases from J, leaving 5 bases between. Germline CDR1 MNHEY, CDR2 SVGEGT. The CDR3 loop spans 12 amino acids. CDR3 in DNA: TGTGCCAGCAGTTACAGTCGTCAGCCCCAGCATTTT. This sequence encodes CASSYSRQPQHF.

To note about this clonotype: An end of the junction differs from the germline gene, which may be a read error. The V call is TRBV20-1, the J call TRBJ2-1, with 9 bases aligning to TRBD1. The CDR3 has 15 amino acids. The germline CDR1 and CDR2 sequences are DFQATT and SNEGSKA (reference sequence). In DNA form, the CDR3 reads TGCAGTGCTCGAGACCGGGACAGGGTTTTCAATGAGCAGTTCTTC. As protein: CSARDRDRVFNEQFF.

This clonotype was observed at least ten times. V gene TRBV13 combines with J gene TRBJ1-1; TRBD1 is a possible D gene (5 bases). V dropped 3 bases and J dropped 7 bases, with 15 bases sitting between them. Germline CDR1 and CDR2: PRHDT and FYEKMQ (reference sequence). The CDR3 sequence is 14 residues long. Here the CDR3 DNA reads TGTGCCAGCAGCTTTTTGGGGGGAGGTGATGAAGCTTTCTTT. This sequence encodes CASSFLGGGDEAFF.

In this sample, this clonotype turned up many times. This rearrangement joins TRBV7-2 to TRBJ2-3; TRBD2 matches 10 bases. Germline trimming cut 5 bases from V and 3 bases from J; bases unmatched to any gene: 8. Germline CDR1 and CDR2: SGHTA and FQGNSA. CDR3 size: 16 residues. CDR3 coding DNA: TGTGCCAGCAGCCTACGAGCGGGGGGGCGGACAGATACGCAGTATTTT. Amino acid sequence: CASSLRAGGRTDTQYF.

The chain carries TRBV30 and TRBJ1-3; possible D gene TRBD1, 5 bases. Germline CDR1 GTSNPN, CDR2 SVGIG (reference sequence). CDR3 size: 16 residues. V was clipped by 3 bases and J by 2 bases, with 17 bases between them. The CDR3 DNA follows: TGTGCCTGGAGCAAAGCCGCAGGGTATCCTGGAAACACCATATATTTT. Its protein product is CAWSKAAGYPGNTIYF.

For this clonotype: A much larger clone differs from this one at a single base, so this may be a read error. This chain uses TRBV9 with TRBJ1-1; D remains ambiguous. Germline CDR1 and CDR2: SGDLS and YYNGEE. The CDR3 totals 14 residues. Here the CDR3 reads CVSSSGSGDTEAFF. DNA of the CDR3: TGTGTCAGCAGCTCTGGAAGCGGGGACACTGAAGCTTTCTTT.